Listed below are T cell receptor beta chains from one sample, sequenced in a study of cytomegalovirus exposure and HLA in healthy donors. Data came from immunoSEQ multiplex PCR; TCRdb stores just in-frame clones and leaves some out. The sample holds 130,000 or so clones, approximately 82% seen once. The specimen was PBMCs. These TCRs come from a woman aged 40-49 years in good health and CMV-seronegative. Each CDR3 is given with its conserved first and last residue. A D gene is named only where the DNA matches it firmly. Not every row has a clone size; where given, it reads once, few, many or a size class.

V	size	D	J	CDR3	DNA
TRBV10-3	once	NA	TRBJ1-3	CAISESLGGPGNTIYF	TGTGCCATCAGTGAGTCGTTGGGGGGGCCAGGAAACACCATATATTTT
TRBV25-1	NA	TRBD2	TRBJ2-1	CASSEFGGGTNNEQFF	TGTGCCAGCAGTGAATTCGGGGGAGGGACTAACAATGAGCAGTTCTTC
TRBV28	NA	TRBD1	TRBJ2-7	CASSLSSWDRASEQYF	TGTGCCAGCAGTTTAAGCTCTTGGGACAGGGCCTCCGAGCAGTACTTC
TRBV6-1	NA	NA	TRBJ2-1	CASNLGHRNNEQFF	TGTGCCAGCAACCTGGGACACCGCAACAATGAGCAGTTCTTC
TRBV5-4	NA	NA	TRBJ2-3	CASSTGTPAPDTQYF	TGTGCCAGCAGCACCGGGACTCCCGCCCCAGATACGCAGTATTTT
TRBV6-1	once	NA	TRBJ1-4	CASSEASGPELLFF	TGTGCCAGCAGTGAAGCGTCGGGTCCCGAGCTACTGTTTTTT
TRBV7-2	NA	NA	TRBJ1-1	CASSLNRVNTEAFF	TGTGCCAGCAGCTTGAACAGGGTAAACACTGAAGCTTTCTTT
TRBV28	NA	NA	TRBJ2-4	CASSFEVLNIQYF	TGTGCCAGCAGTTTTGAGGTTTTGAACATTCAGTACTTC
TRBV19	NA	TRBD2	TRBJ2-1	CASMSGDPYNEQFF	TGTGCCAGTATGAGCGGGGACCCCTACAATGAGCAGTTCTTC
TRBV5-1	NA	TRBD2	TRBJ2-7	CASSLSSSGVSYEQYF	TGCGCCAGCAGCTTGAGCTCTAGCGGGGTCTCCTACGAGCAGTACTTC
TRBV19	NA	NA	TRBJ2-5	CASNPGHNQETQYF	TGTGCCAGTAACCCGGGACACAACCAAGAGACCCAGTACTTC
TRBV7-9	once	TRBD2	TRBJ2-3	CASSPARLAGGLGTDTQYF	TGTGCCAGCAGCCCCGCCAGACTAGCGGGAGGTTTGGGTACAGATACGCAGTATTTT
TRBV7-9	few	NA	TRBJ1-5	CASSLGGYNQPQHF	TGTGCCAGCAGCTTGGGAGGGTACAATCAGCCCCAGCATTTT
TRBV9	few	TRBD2	TRBJ2-3	CASSVDSGSSTHTQYF	TGTGCCAGCAGCGTAGATAGCGGGTCAAGTACACATACGCAGTATTTT
TRBV7-9	NA	TRBD2	TRBJ2-7	CASSLPLAGDFYEQYF	TGTGCCAGCAGCCTCCCCCTAGCGGGAGACTTTTACGAGCAGTACTTC
TRBV27	NA	NA	TRBJ2-1	CASSFEGTFNYNEQFF	TGTGCCAGCAGTTTCGAGGGGACTTTTAACTACAATGAGCAGTTCTTC